The rows below give T cell receptor beta chains drawn from one sample of a study of cytomegalovirus exposure and HLA in healthy donors. This table comes from immunoSEQ multiplex PCR, and its TCRdb copy is limited to in-frame clones, with some not included. The sample has 90,000 or so clones; approximately 85% are singletons. The specimen sequenced was PBMCs. All receptors come from a man aged 25 to 40 in good health and CMV-seropositive. CDR3s include the opening cysteine and the closing phenylalanine or tryptophan. The D gene is left open where the match is weak. Some rows have no size entry. The others give once, few or many, or a class for an expanded clone.

>TRBV5-1|NA|TRBD1|TRBJ2-1
CASSITTGSYNEQFF
TGCGCCAGCAGTATAACGACAGGGTCCTACAATGAGCAGTTCTTC
>TRBV18|NA|TRBD1|TRBJ2-7
CASSPTGDEQYF
TGTGCCAGCTCACCTACAGGGGACGAGCAGTACTTC
>TRBV4-1|few|TRBD2|TRBJ2-5
CASSPKGAEPGGETQYF
TGCGCCAGCAGCCCCAAGGGCGCGGAACCGGGGGGAGAGACCCAGTACTTC
>TRBV29-1|NA|NA|TRBJ1-2
CSVERGLMGGYTF
TGCAGCGTTGAAAGGGGTCTAATGGGCGGCTACACCTTC
>TRBV7-9|NA|TRBD2|TRBJ2-1
CSSSLGTSGSRTYNEQFF
TGTTCCAGCAGCTTAGGGACTAGCGGGTCGAGGACCTACAATGAGCAGTTCTTC
>TRBV16|NA|TRBD1|TRBJ2-5
CASSPTGVGEQYF
TGTGCCAGCAGTCCGACAGGGGTAGGGGAGCAGTACTTC
>TRBV6-1|NA|TRBD1|TRBJ1-2
CASSEAKWTGGEIGYTF
TGTGCCAGCAGTGAAGCGAAATGGACAGGGGGAGAAATCGGCTACACCTTC
>TRBV6-4|NA|TRBD2|TRBJ2-1
CASSGPRGAGGHNEQFF
TGTGCCAGCAGTGGCCCCCGAGGGGCGGGAGGTCACAATGAGCAGTTCTTC
>TRBV6-6|NA|TRBD2|TRBJ2-1
CASSYFGLAEYNEQFF
TGTGCCAGCAGTTACTTTGGACTAGCGGAATACAATGAGCAGTTCTTC
>TRBV10-3|NA|TRBD2|TRBJ2-2
CAISEGASGNTGELFF
TGTGCCATCAGTGAGGGAGCTAGCGGGAACACCGGGGAGCTGTTTTTT
>TRBV28|NA|NA|TRBJ2-6
CASSLPLGVGSGANVLTF
TGTGCCAGCAGTTTGCCCTTAGGGGTGGGCTCTGGGGCCAACGTCCTGACTTTC
>TRBV30|NA|NA|TRBJ1-1
CAWRVGRDTEAFF
TGTGCCTGGAGGGTAGGGAGGGACACTGAAGCTTTCTTT
>TRBV5-5|NA|NA|TRBJ2-3
CASSSSLRETDTQYF
TGTGCCAGCAGCTCGAGCCTCCGGGAGACAGATACGCAGTATTTT
>TRBV18|NA|NA|TRBJ2-3
CASSPGTGGRGDTQYF
TGTGCCAGCTCACCGGGGACCGGGGGGCGAGGAGATACGCAGTATTTT
>TRBV15|NA|TRBD2|TRBJ2-1
CATSRDTGGPGNEQFF
TGTGCCACCAGCAGAGATACGGGAGGGCCCGGCAATGAGCAGTTCTTC
>TRBV6-1|few|NA|TRBJ1-1
CASSGVTGNTEAFF
TGTGCCAGCAGTGGAGTCACAGGGAACACTGAAGCTTTCTTT
>TRBV5-1|NA|TRBD2|TRBJ2-1
CASSLVLAVSYNEQFF
TGCGCCAGCAGCTTGGTGCTAGCGGTCTCCTACAATGAGCAGTTCTTC
>TRBV25-1|NA|NA|TRBJ1-4
CASSGLEKLFF
TGTGCCAGCAGTGGACTTGAAAAACTGTTTTTT
>TRBV7-9|NA|NA|TRBJ1-1
CASSLGGGLNTEAFF
TGTGCCAGCAGCTTAGGGGGGGGCTTGAACACTGAAGCTTTCTTT
>TRBV7-2|NA|TRBD2|TRBJ2-7
CASSLGTSREQYF
TGTGCCAGCAGCTTAGGGACTAGTCGCGAGCAGTACTTC
>TRBV11-2|NA|NA|TRBJ2-6
CASSLNRSPGANVLTF
TGTGCCAGCAGCTTAAATAGGAGCCCTGGGGCCAACGTCCTGACTTTC
>TRBV6-5|few|TRBD2|TRBJ2-4
CASSSFGLAGGVQYF
TGTGCCAGCAGTTCCTTCGGACTAGCGGGAGGAGTTCAGTACTTC
>TRBV14|few|TRBD1|TRBJ1-5
CASSQDPRDRGGQPQHF
TGTGCCAGCAGCCAAGACCCCCGGGACAGGGGCGGACAGCCCCAGCATTTT
>TRBV9|NA|NA|TRBJ2-1
CASSVAEAGLYNEQFF
TGTGCCAGCAGCGTAGCAGAGGCGGGGTTATACAATGAGCAGTTCTTC
>TRBV10-3|NA|NA|TRBJ2-7
CAISPDTYEQYF
TGTGCCATCAGCCCGGACACTTACGAGCAGTACTTC
>TRBV7-9|NA|NA|TRBJ1-1
CASSTGLTYTEAFF
TGTGCCAGCAGTACAGGGTTAACATACACTGAAGCTTTCTTT
>TRBV10-3|few|NA|TRBJ2-5
CAISEVGLSQETQYF
TGTGCCATCAGTGAAGTAGGACTATCGCAAGAGACCCAGTACTTC
>TRBV9|NA|NA|TRBJ1-5
CASSVDSGAGQPQHF
TGTGCCAGCAGCGTAGACTCAGGGGCCGGGCAGCCCCAGCATTTT
>TRBV30|NA|NA|TRBJ2-5
CALGAQYF
TGTGCCCTTGGAGCCCAGTACTTC